The clone carrying this T cell receptor beta chain was found many times. No antigen is known for it. Molecular barcoding with unique molecular identifiers was used for the TCRbeta library. MiXCR was run by TCRdb on the PCR reads, yielding one entry per CDR3 protein. The repertoire has about 70,000 distinct CDR3 sequences, approximately 10% of them found once; the top ten carry roughly an eighth. Per germline, CDR1 MNHEY and CDR2 SVGAGI. The CDR3 totals 12 residues. The V end was cut by 8 bases, the J end by 0 bases, with 7 bases between. The data stem from a study of T-cell reconstitution after alpha-beta-depleted transplantation in children. Study-wide results and caveats: By about two months after transplant, alpha-beta T cells reportedly arose from several hundred graft clones that had expanded. Surviving recipient T cells and thymic progenitors produced the high day-60 TCRbeta diversity seen in some patients.

The chain combines TRBV6-5 with TRBJ1-1, with no clear D. The TCR comes from a boy younger than 18 with acute myeloid leukemia, due to receive a stem cell transplant. Source: PBMCs, taken before TCRalphabeta/CD19-depleted stem cell transplant. CDR3 DNA sequence: TGTGCCAGCGGTGCCATGAACACTGAAGCTTTCTTT. This encodes CASGAMNTEAFF.